This TCR beta chain comes out of a study of CD8+CD57+ T cells in acquired aplastic anemia. Study overall: Sorted CD4+ plus CD8+ cells gave DNA averaging around 3.2 ug. Mean read depth for CD4+ cells from healthy donors was around 11 million.

This CDR3 comprises 15 residues. J was trimmed by 3 bases and V by 2 bases; bases with no gene match: 6. At least ten counts were recorded for this clonotype. Its antigen is undetermined. Investigators profiled TCR beta VDJ and CDR3 from genomic DNA template. TCRdb called the reads again in MiXCR, with one record for every CDR3 protein. The sample holds 130,000 or so distinct CDR3 sequences, around two fifths seen once. Study-level results: The number of CD8+ CDR3 sequences shared by patients and controls was about 27. CD8+ Simpson's diversity showed no significant patient-control difference.

V gene TRBV12-3 or TRBV12-4 combines with J gene TRBJ2-7; 8 bases fit TRBD2. Material for sequencing was sorted CD4+, CD8+, or CD8+CD57+ T cells (not recorded which) from PBMCs. This clonotype was sampled from a human donor in good health, serving as a control. The CDR3 here is CASSLWAGGNYEQYF. The DNA for the CDR3 is TGTGCCAGCAGTTTATGGGCGGGAGGCAACTACGAGCAGTACTTC.